The present TCR beta chain was sequenced within a study of T cells in Graves' hyperthyroidism and ophthalmopathy. RNA transcripts provided the source from which TCR beta CDR3 regions were amplified. An initial round of RT-PCR targeting the TCR CDR3 relied on the HTBI primer set. One entry per CDR3 protein results from TCRdb running MiXCR on the multiplex PCR reads. This sample has around 540,000 distinct CDR3 sequences, with about half found just once. There are many counts of this clonotype. Hyperthyroidism had been newly diagnosed in patients aged 18 to 65, and its duration was under 2 months. Researchers barred patients who had uncontrolled infection, other autoimmune disease, pregnancy or lactation. The CDR3 is made up of 14 amino acids. V was pared by 5 bases and J by 3 bases, with 7 bases of the junction left unmatched. Germline V gene lookup returns CDR1 SGHTA and CDR2 FQGNSA.

Material: peripheral blood or thyroid tissue (not recorded which). The source of this sequence is a woman under 30 with Graves' hyperthyroidism. The J gene is TRBJ2-7, the V gene TRBV7-2, with 7 bases matching TRBD2. The CDR3: CASSPRLASYEQYF. CDR3 sequence (DNA): TGTGCCAGCAGCCCCCGACTAGCAAGCTACGAGCAGTACTTC.